This record looks at one TCR beta chain sequence and its context. Its antigen remains unidentified. These data originate in a study of graft-versus-host responses after intestinal transplantation. Study in general: Every transplant recipient was induced with anti-thymocyte globulin, then maintained on tacrolimus and steroids for two to four years.

Study-level points and caveats: After transplant, early declines in HvG clones were associated with peak levels of circulating GvH clones. When patients had graft-donor T cell macrochimerism, their allografts held high graft-versus-host to host-versus-graft clonal ratios.

The protocol was immunoSEQ multiplex PCR, while the TCRdb copy is restricted to in-frame clones and leaves out a portion. The sample records around 54,000 clones, about 89% being singletons. V was cut by 0 bases and J by 0 bases, with 8 bases left in between. CDR3 length: 16 amino acids. CDR1 and CDR2 (germline): MNHEY, SMNVEV (reference sequence). The TCR originated in a human patient who received an intestinal transplant, so some T cells may come from the graft donor. This specimen was PBMCs, taken 650 to 670 days after intestinal transplant. The rearrangement uses TRBV27 and TRBJ2-2; D is ambiguous. For the CDR3, the DNA is TGTGCCAGCAGTTTATCCCCCGGCGCGAACACCGGGGAGCTGTTTTTT. This codes for CASSLSPGANTGELFF.